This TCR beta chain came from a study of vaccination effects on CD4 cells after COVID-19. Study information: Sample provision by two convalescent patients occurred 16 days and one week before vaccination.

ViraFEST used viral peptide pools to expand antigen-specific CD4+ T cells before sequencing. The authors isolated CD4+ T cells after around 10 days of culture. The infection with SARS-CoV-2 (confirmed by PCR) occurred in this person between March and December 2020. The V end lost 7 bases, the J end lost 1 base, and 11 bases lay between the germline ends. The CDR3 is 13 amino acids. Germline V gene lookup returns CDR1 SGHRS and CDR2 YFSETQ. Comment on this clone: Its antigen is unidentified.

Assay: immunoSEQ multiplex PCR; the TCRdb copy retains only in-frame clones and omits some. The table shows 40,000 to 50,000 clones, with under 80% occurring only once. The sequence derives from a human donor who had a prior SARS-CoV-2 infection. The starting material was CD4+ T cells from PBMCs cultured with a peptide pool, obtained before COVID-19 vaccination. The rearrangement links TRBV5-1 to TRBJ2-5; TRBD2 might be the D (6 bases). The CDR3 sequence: CASWGDSQETQYF. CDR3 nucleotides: TGCGCCAGCTGGGGGGACTCCCAAGAGACCCAGTACTTC. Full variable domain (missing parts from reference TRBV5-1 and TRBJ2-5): KAGVTQTPRYLIKTRGQQVTLSCSPISGHRSVSWYQQTPGQGLQFLFEYFSETQRNKGNFPGRFSGRQFSNSRSEMNVSTLELGDSALYLCASWGDSQETQYFGPGTRLLVL.